The 26 T cell receptor delta chains given below trace back to one sample, sequenced in a study of γδ T cells in repeated Plasmodium falciparum infection. TCRdb ran CATT on the multiplex PCR reads. The top ten clones hold more than 7.5% of a sample with 85,000 to 95,000 delta-chain clones, 1.4% of them seen once. Flow sorting of PBMC yielded separate Vgamma9/Vdelta2+ and Vdelta2-negative gammadelta T cell populations for bulk repertoire analysis. Material: gamma-delta T cells from blood. The receptors here all came from a pool of human donors (malaria-infected and uninfected, not separated).

To note about this clone: TCRdb's entry gives the protein of a much larger clone, which mismatches this DNA's translation at residue 3, likely from a read error; the protein reported here is translated from the DNA. The chain carries TRDV2 and TRDJ1; D remains unclear. No J gene is reported in TCRdb; it was inferred here by comparing the DNA with germline. The CDR3 is 19 residues long. Germline loops: CDR1 GEAIGNYY, CDR2 EKD. The CDR3 spells CARDTGAAPSPTYTDKLIF. CDR3 bases: TGTGCCCGTGACACCGGGGCGGCCCCGTCCCCCACGTACACCGATAAACTCATCTTT.

About this clone itself: The protein that TCRdb holds for this DNA derives from a much larger clone and differs from the translated DNA at residue 19, which likely indicates a read error; the protein shown here is translated from the DNA. This chain connects TRDV1 to TRDJ1; 12 bases agree with TRDD3. In the absence of a J gene in TCRdb, the DNA was matched to germline to assign it here. This CDR3 has 22 amino acids. Germline V gene sequence: CDR1 TSWWSYY, CDR2 QGS. CDR3 in DNA: TGTGCTCTTGGGGGAAGAGCACCCCCTAACTGGGGGATACTCTTCAACACCGATAGACTCATCTTT. Its translation is CALGGRAPPNWGILFNTDRLIF.

Remarks on this clone: It differs at one base from a far larger clone, so likely a read error. Other DNA sequences in this specimen translate into the identical CDR3. The chain combines TRDV2 with TRDJ1; 7 positions agree with TRDD3. Trimming took 0 bases from V and 0 from J; bases not matched to a gene: 15. CDR3 length: 19 amino acids. The germline V gene encodes CDR1 GEAIGNYY and CDR2 EKD. This CDR3 reads CACDTVGGGYVGYTDKLIF. CDR3 DNA sequence: TGTGCCTGTGACACCGTAGGTGGTGGATACGTGGGGTACACCGATAAACTCATCTTT.

There are many counts of this clone. Only one base separates this from a far larger clonotype, so it likely reflects a read error. The sample carries other DNA sequences with the same CDR3. The chain is built from TRDV2 and TRDJ1, with no clear D. TCRdb supplies no J gene; here it was assigned by aligning the nucleotide sequence to germline. With 0 bases removed from V and 0 bases from J, the gap between germline ends came to 16 bases. There are 17 residues in the CDR3. Germline values: CDR1 GEAIGNYY, CDR2 EKD. Here the CDR3 reads CACDTVDKGTHTDKLIF. The CDR3 nucleotides read TGTGCCTGTGACACCGTCGATAAGGGTACACACACCGATAAACTCATCTTT.

This clone showed up many times. This chain links TRDV1 with TRDJ2; the D gene is possibly TRDD2 (6 bases). The V and J ends lost 8 bases and 11 bases respectively, with 24 bases between them. This CDR3 is 15 amino acids long. In germline, CDR1 is TSWWSYY, CDR2 QGS. Written as DNA, the CDR3 is TGTGCTCTTTTACTTCCTTTGGGACGTACCTCCCAACTCTTCTTT. Amino acids: CALLLPLGRTSQLFF.

Comments on this clone: This likely reflects a read error, since a far larger clone is one base away. Other DNA sequences in this sample translate to the same CDR3. This sequence joins TRDV1 and TRDJ1, with 10 bases lining up with TRDD3. Because TCRdb records no J gene, it was assigned here through a match of the DNA to germline. The germline V gene encodes CDR1 TSWWSYY and CDR2 QGS. The CDR3 has 23 residues. This chain's CDR3 is CAISGDIGIYPEYWGITTDKLIF. The CDR3 DNA reads TGTGCGATATCCGGGGACATAGGGATCTACCCTGAATACTGGGGGATCACCACCGATAAACTCATCTTT.

A note on this clone: TCRdb's listed protein matches a much larger clone and diverges from this DNA's translation at residue 3, likely through a read error; the protein shown comes from the DNA. This chain uses TRDV1 with TRDJ2; 7 nucleotides agree with TRDD3. The J gene, missing from TCRdb, was assigned here through DNA to germline matching. The CDR3 runs 14 residues. The germline gives CDR1 TSWWSYY, CDR2 QGS. The CDR3 reads CAPGGSGSIAQLFF. The CDR3 region has the DNA TGTGCTCCTGGGGGCTCCGGATCGATAGCACAACTCTTCTTT.

On this clone: TCRdb's protein, taken from a much larger clone, differs from this DNA's translation at residue 20, likely owing to a read error; the protein displayed comes from the DNA. This sequence joins TRDV1 and TRDJ1; 8 bases align to TRDD3. Here the J gene came from matching the DNA to germline, since TCRdb omits it. Per the germline V gene, CDR1 is TSWWSYY and CDR2 is QGS. CDR3 length: 24 amino acids. In DNA form, the CDR3 reads TGTGCTCTTGGGGAACCCCGAACCGGAGGGCATCTCAGACTGGGGGTCCCTAACACCGGTAAACTCATCTTT. Protein sequence: CALGEPRTGGHLRLGVPNTGKLIF.

This clone was observed a few times. This sequence may be a read error, since a much larger clone differs from it by one base. In the same sample, other DNA sequences code for this CDR3. V usage is TRDV1 and J usage is TRDJ1; 12 bases agree with TRDD3. TCRdb records no J gene; here it was assigned by comparing the DNA to germline. The CDR3 contains 22 residues. CDR1 and CDR2 from the germline V gene are TSWWSYY and QGS. In nucleotides, the CDR3 is TGTGCCCTTGGGGAACTAGTCCGCTGCTCGGTTACTGGGGGATACCTCCACGATAAACTCATCTTT. Protein sequence: CALGELVRCSVTGGYLHDKLIF.

In the case of this clone: The protein held in TCRdb is that of a much larger clone and does not match this DNA's translation at residue 8, likely because of a read error; the protein shown is translated from the DNA. J is TRDJ1 and V is TRDV2; TRDD3 aligns across 7 bases. Assignment of the J gene here rests on matching the DNA to germline, because TCRdb gives none. The CDR3 is made up of 16 amino acids. J was trimmed by 2 bases and V by 0 bases; bases with no gene match: 8. The V gene's germline CDR1 is GEAIGNYY and CDR2 EKD. CDR3: CACDTVGETETDKLIF. The CDR3 DNA is TGTGCCTGTGACACCGTGGGGGAAACTGAGACCGATAAACTCATCTTT.

This clone has only a few counts. This likely traces to a read error, being one base from a far larger clone. The same CDR3 is also encoded by other DNA sequences in this sample. V usage is TRDV1 and J usage is TRDJ1; 8 nucleotides line up with TRDD3. TCRdb gives no J gene; it was assigned here by matching the DNA to germline. V trimming: 3 bases; J trimming: 2 bases; junction bases outside the gene matches: 23. This CDR3 is built from 21 residues. Germline lookup yields CDR1 TSWWSYY and CDR2 QGS. CDR3 region: CALGDGYRQGYGFYLTDKLIF. DNA of the CDR3: TGTGCTCTTGGGGATGGTTATAGACAGGGATACGGTTTCTATTTGACCGATAAACTCATCTTT.

This clone was counted only a few times. TCRdb's protein, taken from a much larger clone, differs from this DNA's translation at residue 15, likely owing to a read error; the protein displayed comes from the DNA. The chain couples TRDV2 to TRDJ1; 12 bases match TRDD3. The J gene, not given by TCRdb, was assigned here from a germline match of the nucleotide sequence. Germline CDR1 and CDR2: GEAIGNYY and EKD. The V gene end was trimmed by 0 bases and the J gene end by 4 bases; junction bases not matched to a gene: 17. This CDR3 region has 20 residues. CDR3 protein: CACDTGWGIRASQNIDKLIF. The CDR3 DNA reads TGTGCCTGTGACACCGGCTGGGGGATACGCGCGTCCCAAAACATCGATAAACTCATCTTT.

The table lists this clone with a few counts. This probably arose from a read error, given a far larger clone one base away. This CDR3 is also generated by other DNA sequences in the sample. The V call is TRDV2, the J call TRDJ1, with TRDD3 matching over 11 bases. The J gene, absent from TCRdb, was called here by matching the DNA to germline. The CDR3 has 16 residues. CDR1 and CDR2 from the germline V gene are GEAIGNYY and EKD. Here the CDR3 reads CACDTGLGDSTDKLIF. CDR3 DNA: TGCGCCTGTGACACCGGACTGGGGGATAGCACCGATAAACTCATCTTT.

A note on this clone: This DNA's translation differs at residue 14 from TCRdb's protein, which comes from a much larger clone; a read error is likely, and the protein shown is translated from the DNA. The chain recombines TRDV1 with TRDJ1; 7 bases are shared with TRDD3. The CDR3 covers 24 residues. The junction had 30 bases not matched to a gene; V was cut back by 1 base and J by 1 base. Germline V gives CDR1 TSWWSYY, CDR2 QGS. This CDR3 reads CALGEPALFHWGRPRPYVTDKLIF. The CDR3 DNA reads TGTGCTCTTGGGGAACCCGCCTTGTTTCACTGGGGTCGGCCAAGACCTTATGTCACCGATAAACTCATCTTT.

In its sample, this clone was seen a few times. This sequence is one base from a far larger clone and is likely a read error. This sample includes further DNA sequences coding for the same CDR3. The gene calls are TRDV2 and TRDJ1; possible D gene TRDD3, 5 bases. Assignment of the J gene here rests on matching the DNA to germline, because TCRdb gives none. V was shortened by 4 bases and J by 2 bases, with 13 bases between the two germline ends. Germline-derived CDR1 and CDR2 are GEAIGNYY and EKD. This CDR3 region has 14 residues. The CDR3: CACDTLGQTDKLIF. The CDR3 nucleotides are TGTGCCTGTGATACCCTGGGACAAACCGATAAACTCATCTTT.

In the case of this clone: This likely reflects a read error, since a far larger clone is one base away. In the same sample, other DNA sequences code for this CDR3. The rearrangement links TRDV1 to TRDJ2; 8 bases line up with TRDD3. The germline V gene encodes CDR1 TSWWSYY and CDR2 QGS. The CDR3 consists of 23 residues. V gave up 3 bases and J gave up 0 bases; unmatched junction bases: 24. This CDR3 reads CALGDPPEGWGIVSIPLTAQLFF. CDR3 nucleotide sequence: TGTGCTCTTGGGGACCCCCCGGAAGGTTGGGGGATTGTGTCTATCCCTTTGACAGCACAACTCTTCTTT.

This clone was seen a few times. TCRdb's entry gives the protein of a much larger clone, which mismatches this DNA's translation at residue 12, likely from a read error; the protein reported here is translated from the DNA. This chain joins TRDV1 and TRDJ1; TRDD3 is a possible D gene (6 bases). No J segment appears in TCRdb, so it was assigned here by matching the sequence to germline. Germline values: CDR1 TSWWSYY, CDR2 QGS. The CDR3 covers 15 residues. As DNA, the CDR3 is TGTGCTCTTGGGGAATTTCTCTGGGGACAAGATAGACTCATCTTT. Translating it yields CALGEFLWGQDRLIF.

This clone was seen repeatedly, ten times or more. The translation of this DNA and the TCRdb protein of a much larger clone differ at residue 10, probably owing to a read error; the protein shown here is translated from the DNA. Other DNA sequences within the sample encode an identical CDR3. V gene TRDV1 combines with J gene TRDJ1, with D perhaps TRDD3 (5 bases). The CDR3 is made up of 19 amino acids. Trimming took 2 bases from V and 0 from J, leaving 22 bases between them. Germline loops: CDR1 TSWWSYY, CDR2 QGS. CDR3 DNA sequence: TGTGCTCTTGGGGAAACGTGGGGTCCCCCAGGGAAGTACACCGATAAACTCATCTTT. As protein: CALGETWGPPGKYTDKLIF.

On this clone: Translating this DNA gives a protein that differs at residue 11 from the TCRdb one, which belongs to a much larger clone; a read error is likely, and the protein shown is this translation. This chain uses TRDV2 with TRDJ1; D remains ambiguous. Germline matching of the DNA provided the J gene here, since TCRdb leaves it blank. Germline V gene data show CDR1 as GEAIGNYY and CDR2 as EKD. V shed 0 bases and J shed 9 bases, with 16 bases lying between them. The CDR3 loop spans 14 amino acids. The DNA for the CDR3 is TGTGCCTGTGACACCGGAGGGTCCTCAGAGGAACTCATCTTT. It encodes CACDTGGSSEELIF.

This clone was detected many times. The TCRdb record carries a much larger clone's protein, which differs from this DNA's translation at residue 8; a read error is the likely cause, and the protein listed here is the DNA translation. This chain links TRDV1 with TRDJ1, with 7 bases identical to TRDD3. TCRdb does not report a J gene; here it was assigned by matching the DNA to germline references. The CDR3 contains 19 residues. The V gene's germline CDR1 is TSWWSYY and CDR2 QGS. V shed 8 bases and J 1 base; nucleotides not matched to a gene: 22. The CDR3 is CALCRLQSLLGASTDKLIF. The CDR3 nucleotides read TGTGCTCTTTGTCGCCTTCAGAGTCTCCTGGGGGCTTCCACCGATAAACTCATCTTT.

This clone was seen more than once but under ten times. The protein in TCRdb stems from a much larger clone and differs at residue 13 from this DNA's translation, likely a read error; here the protein is translated from the DNA. CDR3 bases: TGTGCCTGTGACACCGTAGTTGCGACTGGGGGGCCACAGGGCACCGATAAACTCATCTTT. Encoded protein: CACDTVVATGGPQGTDKLIF. This chain connects TRDV2 to TRDJ1; TRDD3 agrees at 8 bases. Germline matching of the DNA provided the J gene here, since TCRdb leaves it blank. Unmatched junction bases numbered 18, after V lost 0 bases and J lost 1 base. The CDR3 runs to 20 residues. Germline V lookup: CDR1 GEAIGNYY, CDR2 EKD.

With regard to this clone: The amino acid sequence in TCRdb belongs to a much larger clone and departs from this DNA's translation at residue 9, likely a sequencing read error; the sequence shown is translated from the DNA. This chain uses TRDV1 with TRDJ1; the match to TRDD2 covers 9 bases. The V gene's germline CDR1 is TSWWSYY and CDR2 QGS. J gave up 2 bases and V 0 bases, and 22 bases lay outside the gene matches. The CDR3 totals 22 residues. The CDR3 protein is CALGELHTPRLPTFSFTDKLIF. As DNA, the CDR3 is TGTGCTCTTGGGGAACTGCATACCCCCCGCCTTCCTACTTTCAGTTTTACCGATAAACTCATCTTT.

In its sample, this clone is medium-sized. At the DNA level, this CDR3 is encoded by other sequences in the same sample as well. J is TRDJ1 and V is TRDV2; 9 bases fit TRDD3. With 0 bases clipped from V and 0 bases from J, the junction kept 22 bases outside the gene matches. The CDR3 has 22 amino acids. In germline, CDR1 is GEAIGNYY, CDR2 EKD. The CDR3 reads CACDTVTGPQGDTPSYTDKLIF. The CDR3 region has the DNA TGTGCCTGTGACACCGTCACGGGTCCGCAGGGGGATACTCCCTCGTACACCGATAAACTCATCTTT.

J is TRDJ3 and V is TRDV1, with TRDD3 matching 8 bases. TCRdb gives no J gene; it was assigned here by matching the DNA to germline. CDR1 and CDR2 from the germline V gene are TSWWSYY and QGS. The CDR3 is 21 residues long. Trimming took 5 bases from V and 3 from J; bases not matched to a gene: 18. The CDR3 nucleotides are TGTGCTCTTGGGAAGGGAGTACTGGGGGGTCCAGGTTACTGGGACACCCGACAGATGTTTTTC. Amino acids: CALGKGVLGGPGYWDTRQMFF.

This clone was observed a few times. A read error likely explains why the TCRdb protein, taken from a much larger clone, differs from this DNA's translation at residue 13; the protein shown is translated from the DNA. The chain employs TRDV1 and TRDJ1, with D possibly called TRDD2 or TRDD3 (9 bases each). V lost 0 bases to trimming and J lost 0 bases, with 32 bases between them. Germline V gene data show CDR1 as TSWWSYY and CDR2 as QGS. The CDR3 has 23 amino acids. The CDR3 region has the DNA TGTGCTCTTGGGGAACTAGCGGCCCCCTTCCTACAAAAGCCTGGGGGATACACCGATAAACTCATCTTT. As protein: CALGELAAPFLQKPGGYTDKLIF.

On this clone itself: The mismatch at residue 8 between this DNA's translation and the TCRdb protein of a much larger clone likely reflects a read error; the protein shown is translated from the DNA. The chain has TRDV1 and TRDJ1; D unclear. TCRdb does not report a J gene; here it was assigned by matching the DNA to germline references. The CDR3 runs 17 residues. V gave up 1 base and J gave up 0 bases, with 15 bases separating them. From germline, CDR1 is TSWWSYY and CDR2 QGS. This chain's CDR3 is CALGEPPRWPNTDKLIF. As DNA, the CDR3 is TGTGCTCTTGGGGAACCGCCACGCTGGCCCAACACCGATAAACTCATCTTT.